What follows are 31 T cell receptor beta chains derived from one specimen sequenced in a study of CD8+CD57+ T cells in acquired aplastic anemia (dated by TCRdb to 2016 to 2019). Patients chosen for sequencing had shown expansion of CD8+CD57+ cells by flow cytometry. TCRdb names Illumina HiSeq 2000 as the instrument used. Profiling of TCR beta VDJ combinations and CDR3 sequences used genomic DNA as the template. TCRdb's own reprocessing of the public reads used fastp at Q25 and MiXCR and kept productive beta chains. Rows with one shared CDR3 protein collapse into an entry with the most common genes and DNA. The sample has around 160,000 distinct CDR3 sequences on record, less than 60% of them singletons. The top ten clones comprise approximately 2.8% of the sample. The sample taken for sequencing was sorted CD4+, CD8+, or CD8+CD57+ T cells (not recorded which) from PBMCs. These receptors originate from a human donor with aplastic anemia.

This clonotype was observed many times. In DNA, the CDR3 is TGTGCCAGTAGTACCCGGCGGGGTGAAGCTTTCTTT. Protein: CASSTRRGEAFF. The chain is built from TRBV19 and TRBJ1-1; unclear D gene. Trimming left V 4 bases short and J 7 bases short, with 10 bases between. The length of the CDR3 is 12 residues. Looked up from germline, CDR1 is LNHDA and CDR2 is SQIVND (reference sequence).

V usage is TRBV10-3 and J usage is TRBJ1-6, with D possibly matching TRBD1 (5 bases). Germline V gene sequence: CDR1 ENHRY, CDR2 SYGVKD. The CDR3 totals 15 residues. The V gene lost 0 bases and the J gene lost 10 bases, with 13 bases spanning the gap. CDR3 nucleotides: TGTGCCATCAGTGAGTCGGTCAGGGAAGGGTCACCCCTCCACTTT. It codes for CAISESVREGSPLHF.

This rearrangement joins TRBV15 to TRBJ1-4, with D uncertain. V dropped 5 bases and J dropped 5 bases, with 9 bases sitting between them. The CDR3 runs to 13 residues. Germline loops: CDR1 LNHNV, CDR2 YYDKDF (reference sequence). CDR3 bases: TGTGCCACCAGCGGGCGTACCAATGAAAAACTGTTTTTT. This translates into CATSGRTNEKLFF.

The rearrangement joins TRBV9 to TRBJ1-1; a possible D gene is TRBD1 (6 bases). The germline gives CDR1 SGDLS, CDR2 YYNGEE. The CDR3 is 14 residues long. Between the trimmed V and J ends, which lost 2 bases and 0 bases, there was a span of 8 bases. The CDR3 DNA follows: TGTGCCAGCAGCGTCACAGGGATGAACACTGAAGCTTTCTTT. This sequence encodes CASSVTGMNTEAFF.

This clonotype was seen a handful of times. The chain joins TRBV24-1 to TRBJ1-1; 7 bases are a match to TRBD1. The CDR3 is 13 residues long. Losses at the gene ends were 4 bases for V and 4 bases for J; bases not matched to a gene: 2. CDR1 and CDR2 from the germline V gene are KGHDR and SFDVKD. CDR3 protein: CATSETGSTEAFF. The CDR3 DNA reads TGTGCCACCAGTGAGACAGGGAGCACTGAAGCTTTCTTT.

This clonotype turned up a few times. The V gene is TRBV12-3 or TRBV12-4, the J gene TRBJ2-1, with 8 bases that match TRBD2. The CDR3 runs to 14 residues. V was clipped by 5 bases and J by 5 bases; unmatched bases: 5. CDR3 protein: CASSPSGSNNEQFF. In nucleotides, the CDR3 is TGTGCCAGCAGTCCTAGCGGGTCGAACAATGAGCAGTTCTTC.

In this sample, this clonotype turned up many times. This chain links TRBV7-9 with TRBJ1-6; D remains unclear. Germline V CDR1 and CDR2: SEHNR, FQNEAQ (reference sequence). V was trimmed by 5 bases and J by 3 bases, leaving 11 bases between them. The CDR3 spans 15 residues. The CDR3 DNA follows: TGTGCCAGCAGCACCCGGGGTGACTATAATTCACCCCTCCACTTT. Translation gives CASSTRGDYNSPLHF.

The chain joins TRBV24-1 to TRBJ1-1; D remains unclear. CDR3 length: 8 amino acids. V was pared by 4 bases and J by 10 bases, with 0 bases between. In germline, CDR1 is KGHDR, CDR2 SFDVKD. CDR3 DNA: TGTGCCACCAGTGAAGCTTTCTTT. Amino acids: CATSEAFF.

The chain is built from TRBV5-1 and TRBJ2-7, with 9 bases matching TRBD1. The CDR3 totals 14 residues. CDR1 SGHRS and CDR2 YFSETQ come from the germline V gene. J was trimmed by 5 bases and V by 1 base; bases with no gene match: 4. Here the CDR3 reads CASSLRGQGNEQYF. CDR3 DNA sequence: TGCGCCAGCAGCTTGAGGGGACAGGGAAACGAGCAGTACTTC.

CDR3: CASSRDRADYGYTF. CDR3 sequence (DNA): TGTGCCAGCAGTCGTGACAGGGCGGACTATGGCTACACCTTC. This rearrangement joins TRBV6-1 to TRBJ1-2; 7 bases line up with TRBD1. There are 14 residues in the CDR3. Trimming took 5 bases from V and 3 from J; bases not matched to a gene: 6. CDR1 MNHNS and CDR2 SASEGT come from the germline V gene.

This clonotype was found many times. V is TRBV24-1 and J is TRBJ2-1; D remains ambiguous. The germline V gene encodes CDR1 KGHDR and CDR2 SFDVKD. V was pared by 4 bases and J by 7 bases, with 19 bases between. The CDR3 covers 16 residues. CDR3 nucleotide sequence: TGTGCCACCAGTGACGTCCTACCTCATACTTTAAATGAGCAGTTCTTC. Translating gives CATSDVLPHTLNEQFF.

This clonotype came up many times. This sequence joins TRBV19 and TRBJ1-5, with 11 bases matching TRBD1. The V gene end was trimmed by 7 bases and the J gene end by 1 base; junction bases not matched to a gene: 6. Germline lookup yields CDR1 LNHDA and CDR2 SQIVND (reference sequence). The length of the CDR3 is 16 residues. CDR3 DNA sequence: TGTGCCAGTACCCCTTGGGACAGGGGGAGCAATCAGCCCCAGCATTTT. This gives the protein CASTPWDRGSNQPQHF.

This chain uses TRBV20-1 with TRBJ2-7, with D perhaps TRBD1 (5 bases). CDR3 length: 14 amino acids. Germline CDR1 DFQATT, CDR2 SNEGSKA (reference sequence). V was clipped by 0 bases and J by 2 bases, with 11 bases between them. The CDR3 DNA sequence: TGCAGTGCTAGAGATCGTAGGACAACCTACGAGCAGTACTTC. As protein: CSARDRRTTYEQYF.

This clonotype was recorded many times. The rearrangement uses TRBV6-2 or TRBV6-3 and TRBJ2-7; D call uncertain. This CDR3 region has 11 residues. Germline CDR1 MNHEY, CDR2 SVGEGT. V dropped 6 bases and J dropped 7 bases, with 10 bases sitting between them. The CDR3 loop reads CASRESREQYF. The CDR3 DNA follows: TGTGCCAGCAGGGAAAGCCGGGAGCAGTACTTC.

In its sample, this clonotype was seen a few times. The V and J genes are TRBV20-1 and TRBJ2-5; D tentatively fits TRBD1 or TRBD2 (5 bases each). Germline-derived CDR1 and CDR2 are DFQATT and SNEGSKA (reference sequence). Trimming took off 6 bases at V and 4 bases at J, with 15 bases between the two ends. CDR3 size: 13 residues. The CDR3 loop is CSAGFGASETQYF. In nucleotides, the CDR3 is TGCAGTGCCGGGTTCGGGGCCTCAGAGACCCAGTACTTC.

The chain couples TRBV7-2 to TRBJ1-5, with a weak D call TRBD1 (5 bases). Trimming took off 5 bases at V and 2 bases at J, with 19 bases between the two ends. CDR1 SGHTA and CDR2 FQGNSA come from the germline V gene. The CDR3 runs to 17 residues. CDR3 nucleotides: TGTGCCAGCAGCCCGTTCGGGGCGGGATATGGCAATCAGCCCCAGCATTTT. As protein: CASSPFGAGYGNQPQHF. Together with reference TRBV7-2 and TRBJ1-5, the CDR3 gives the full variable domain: GAGVSQSPSNKVTEKGKDVELRCDPISGHTALYWYRQSLGQGLEFLIYFQGNSAPDKSGLPSDRFSAERTGGSVSTLTIQRTQQEDSAVYLCASSPFGAGYGNQPQHFGDGTRLSIL.

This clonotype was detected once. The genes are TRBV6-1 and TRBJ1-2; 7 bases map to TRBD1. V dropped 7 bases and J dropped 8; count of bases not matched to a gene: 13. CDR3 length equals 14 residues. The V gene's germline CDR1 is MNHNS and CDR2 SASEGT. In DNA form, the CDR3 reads TGTGCCAGCACCGACAGGGACCTTTTTAGAGGCTACACCTTC. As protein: CASTDRDLFRGYTF.

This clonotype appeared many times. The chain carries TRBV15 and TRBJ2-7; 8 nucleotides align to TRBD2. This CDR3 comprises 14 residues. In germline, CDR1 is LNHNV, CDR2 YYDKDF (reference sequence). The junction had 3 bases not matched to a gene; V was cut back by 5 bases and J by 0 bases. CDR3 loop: CATSGSGVSYEQYF. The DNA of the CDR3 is TGTGCCACCAGCGGTAGCGGGGTCTCCTACGAGCAGTACTTC.

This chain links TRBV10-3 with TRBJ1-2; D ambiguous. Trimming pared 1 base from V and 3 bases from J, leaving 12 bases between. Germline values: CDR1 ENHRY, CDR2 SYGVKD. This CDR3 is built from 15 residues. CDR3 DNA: TGTGCCATCAGTGAGTTGGTATCTACGGACTATGGCTACACCTTC. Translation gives CAISELVSTDYGYTF.

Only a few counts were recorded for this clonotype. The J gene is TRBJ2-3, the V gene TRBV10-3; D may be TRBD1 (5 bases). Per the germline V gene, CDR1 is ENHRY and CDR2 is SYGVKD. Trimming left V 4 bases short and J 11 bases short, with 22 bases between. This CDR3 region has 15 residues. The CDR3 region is CAISAGTLGNQGQYF. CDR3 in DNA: TGTGCCATCAGTGCCGGAACGTTGGGAAATCAGGGGCAGTATTTT.

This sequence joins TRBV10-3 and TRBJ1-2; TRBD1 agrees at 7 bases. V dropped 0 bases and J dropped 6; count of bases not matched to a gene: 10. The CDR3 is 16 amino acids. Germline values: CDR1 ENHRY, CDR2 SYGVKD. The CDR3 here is CAISESYAGTANGYTF. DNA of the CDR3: TGTGCCATCAGTGAGTCTTATGCAGGGACAGCTAATGGCTACACCTTC.

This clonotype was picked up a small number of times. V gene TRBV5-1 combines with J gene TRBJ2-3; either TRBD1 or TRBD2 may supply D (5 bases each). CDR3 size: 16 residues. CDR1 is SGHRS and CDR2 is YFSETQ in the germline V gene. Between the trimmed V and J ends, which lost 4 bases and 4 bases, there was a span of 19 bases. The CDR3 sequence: CASSIQGPGLSDTQYF. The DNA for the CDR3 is TGCGCCAGCAGCATCCAGGGACCGGGCCTTTCAGATACGCAGTATTTT.

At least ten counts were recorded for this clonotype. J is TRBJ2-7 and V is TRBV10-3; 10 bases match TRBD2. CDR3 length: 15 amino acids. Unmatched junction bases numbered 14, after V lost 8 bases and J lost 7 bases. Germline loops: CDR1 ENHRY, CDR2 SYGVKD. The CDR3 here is CAIEDGAGGPQEQYF. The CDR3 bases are TGTGCCATCGAGGATGGAGCGGGAGGGCCTCAGGAGCAGTACTTC.

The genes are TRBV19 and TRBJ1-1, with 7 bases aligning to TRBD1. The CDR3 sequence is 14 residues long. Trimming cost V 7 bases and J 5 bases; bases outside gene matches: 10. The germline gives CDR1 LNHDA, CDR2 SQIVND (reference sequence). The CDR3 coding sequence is TGTGCCAGTACCGACAGGGTGGGATGGACTGAAGCTTTCTTT. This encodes CASTDRVGWTEAFF.

The CDR3 sequence: CASSLGTGVNNQPQHF. The CDR3 coding sequence is TGTGCCAGCAGCTTAGGGACAGGGGTGAACAATCAGCCCCAGCATTTT. This chain joins TRBV11-2 and TRBJ1-5; 9 bases match TRBD1. There are 16 residues in the CDR3. Per the germline V gene, CDR1 is SGHAT and CDR2 is FQNNGV. J lost 3 bases, V lost 1 base, and 4 bases had no gene match.

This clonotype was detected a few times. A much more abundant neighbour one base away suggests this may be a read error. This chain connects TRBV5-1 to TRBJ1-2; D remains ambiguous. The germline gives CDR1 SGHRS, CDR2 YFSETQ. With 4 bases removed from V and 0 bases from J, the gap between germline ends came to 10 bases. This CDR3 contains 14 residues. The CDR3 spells CASSKGGANYGYTF. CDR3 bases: TGCGCCAGCAGCAAGGGCGGAGCTAACTATGGCTACACCTTC.

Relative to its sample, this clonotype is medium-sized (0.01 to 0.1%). CDR3 sequence reads: CSARDPAGGRETQYF. The CDR3 nucleotides read TGCAGTGCTAGAGATCCGGCAGGGGGCCGAGAGACCCAGTACTTC. The chain combines TRBV20-1 with TRBJ2-5; TRBD1 agrees at 8 bases. The CDR3 is made up of 15 amino acids. In germline, CDR1 is DFQATT, CDR2 SNEGSKA (reference sequence). Unmatched junction bases numbered 7, after V lost 0 bases and J lost 4 bases.

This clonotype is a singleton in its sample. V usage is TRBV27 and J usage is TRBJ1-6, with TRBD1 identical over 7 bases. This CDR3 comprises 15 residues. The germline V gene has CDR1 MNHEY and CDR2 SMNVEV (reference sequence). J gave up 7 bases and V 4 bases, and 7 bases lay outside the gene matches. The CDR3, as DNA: TGTGCCAGCAGTTCTTCTCCGGACAGGAATTCACCCCTCCACTTT. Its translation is CASSSSPDRNSPLHF.

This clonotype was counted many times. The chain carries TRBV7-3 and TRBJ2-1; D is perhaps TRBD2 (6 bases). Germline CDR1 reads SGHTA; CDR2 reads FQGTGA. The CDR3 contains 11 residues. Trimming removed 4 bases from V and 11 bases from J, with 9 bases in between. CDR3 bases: TGTGCCAGCAGCTCCGGGGGAAAGCAGTTCTTC. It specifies CASSSGGKQFF.

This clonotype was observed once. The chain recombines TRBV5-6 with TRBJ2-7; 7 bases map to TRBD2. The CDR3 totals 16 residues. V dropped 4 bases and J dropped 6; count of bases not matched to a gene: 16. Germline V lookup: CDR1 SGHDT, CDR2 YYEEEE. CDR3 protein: CASSAPVGGLRSEQYF. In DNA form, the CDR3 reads TGTGCCAGCAGCGCCCCCGTGGGAGGGCTAAGGAGCGAGCAGTACTTC.

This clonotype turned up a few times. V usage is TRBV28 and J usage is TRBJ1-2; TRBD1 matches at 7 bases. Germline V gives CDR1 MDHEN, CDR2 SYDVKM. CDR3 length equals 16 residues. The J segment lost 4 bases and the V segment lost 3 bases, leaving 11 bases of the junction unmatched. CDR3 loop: CASSFEGAEQIYGYTF. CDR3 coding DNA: TGTGCCAGCAGTTTTGAGGGGGCGGAACAGATCTATGGCTACACCTTC.